The rows below give T cell receptor beta chains drawn from one sample of a study of T-cell reconstitution after alpha-beta-depleted transplantation in children. One entry per CDR3 protein, called by TCRdb with MiXCR from the PCR reads. Among some 220,000 distinct CDR3 sequences listed, roughly 10% were seen once. Here the sequenced sample was PBMCs from the stem cell graft donor, taken from the stem cell graft. All receptors derive from a human donor who donated a stem cell graft to a child with acute lymphoblastic leukemia. Each CDR3 is given with its conserved first and last residue. A D gene is named only where the DNA matches it firmly. Part of the rows lack a size; the others show once, few, many or a class for expanded clones.

d_gene: NA; j_gene: TRBJ1-6; v_gene: TRBV10-1; abundance: NA; CDR3aa: CASSQGMGSPLHF; CDR3nt: TGCGCCAGCAGTCAGGGGATGGGTTCACCCCTCCACTTT
d_gene: NA; j_gene: TRBJ2-1; v_gene: TRBV5-1; abundance: NA; CDR3aa: CASSPQAGTRNNEQFF; CDR3nt: TGCGCCAGCAGCCCCCAAGCCGGGACAAGAAACAATGAGCAGTTCTTC
d_gene: NA; j_gene: TRBJ1-1; v_gene: TRBV20-1; abundance: NA; CDR3aa: CSASSWSRRDTEAFF; CDR3nt: TGCAGTGCTAGTTCCTGGAGCCGACGGGACACTGAAGCTTTCTTT
d_gene: NA; j_gene: TRBJ2-1; v_gene: TRBV12-5; abundance: NA; CDR3aa: CASGLPTGSNLPYNEQFF; CDR3nt: TGTGCTAGTGGTTTGCCTACAGGGTCGAATCTCCCCTACAATGAGCAGTTCTTC
d_gene: TRBD2; j_gene: TRBJ2-3; v_gene: TRBV5-1; abundance: many; CDR3aa: CASSLEPAGGGTDTQYF; CDR3nt: TGCGCCAGCAGCTTGGAACCAGCGGGGGGAGGGACAGATACGCAGTATTTT
d_gene: NA; j_gene: TRBJ1-5; v_gene: TRBV11-2; abundance: NA; CDR3aa: CASSLVLARDDQPQHF; CDR3nt: TGTGCCAGCAGCTTAGTCTTGGCGAGGGACGATCAGCCCCAGCATTTT
d_gene: NA; j_gene: TRBJ1-6; v_gene: TRBV7-6; abundance: many; CDR3aa: CASSEDGGKNSPLHF; CDR3nt: TGTGCCAGCAGCGAGGATGGGGGCAAGAATTCACCCCTCCACTTT
d_gene: NA; j_gene: TRBJ1-1; v_gene: TRBV5-1; abundance: few; CDR3aa: CASSLDAVLNTEAFF; CDR3nt: TGCGCCAGCAGCTTGGATGCTGTCCTGAACACTGAAGCTTTCTTT
d_gene: NA; j_gene: TRBJ1-1; v_gene: TRBV2; abundance: NA; CDR3aa: CASSDWGASTEAFF; CDR3nt: TGTGCCAGCAGTGATTGGGGGGCTAGTACTGAAGCTTTCTTT
d_gene: TRBD1; j_gene: TRBJ1-3; v_gene: TRBV29-1; abundance: NA; CDR3aa: CSVIGAGGSGNTIYF; CDR3nt: TGCAGCGTTATTGGAGCAGGGGGCTCTGGAAACACCATATATTTT
d_gene: NA; j_gene: TRBJ2-7; v_gene: TRBV24-1; abundance: many; CDR3aa: CATSSSGTSYEQYF; CDR3nt: TGTGCCACCTCGTCGTCGGGTACCTCCTACGAGCAGTACTTC
d_gene: TRBD1; j_gene: TRBJ2-5; v_gene: TRBV15; abundance: few; CDR3aa: CATTSGSPTGEVETQYF; CDR3nt: TGTGCCACCACGTCAGGGTCGCCTACAGGGGAAGTCGAGACCCAGTACTTC
d_gene: NA; j_gene: TRBJ2-7; v_gene: TRBV6-5; abundance: few; CDR3aa: CASSPEGGEQYF; CDR3nt: TGTGCCAGCAGTCCCGAGGGGGGCGAGCAGTACTTC
d_gene: NA; j_gene: TRBJ2-7; v_gene: TRBV12-3/TRBV12-4; abundance: NA; CDR3aa: CASRDGTPRGQLYEQYF; CDR3nt: TGTGCCAGCAGGGACGGGACGCCTCGGGGCCAACTCTACGAGCAGTACTTC
d_gene: TRBD1; j_gene: TRBJ2-1; v_gene: TRBV5-1; abundance: many; CDR3aa: CASTTGGTYNEQFF; CDR3nt: TGCGCCAGCACTACAGGGGGCACCTACAATGAGCAGTTCTTC
d_gene: NA; j_gene: TRBJ2-1; v_gene: TRBV10-1; abundance: many; CDR3aa: CASSELISGLGSSYNEQFF; CDR3nt: TGCGCCAGCAGTGAGCTAATTTCGGGACTGGGGAGCTCCTACAATGAGCAGTTCTTC
d_gene: TRBD2; j_gene: TRBJ2-7; v_gene: TRBV29-1; abundance: few; CDR3aa: CSVEIGRGYEQYF; CDR3nt: TGCAGCGTTGAAATAGGGAGGGGATACGAGCAGTACTTC
d_gene: NA; j_gene: TRBJ2-1; v_gene: TRBV7-9; abundance: NA; CDR3aa: CASSPAPLRAYNEQFF; CDR3nt: TGTGCCAGCAGCCCCGCGCCCCTTCGGGCCTACAATGAGCAGTTCTTC
d_gene: NA; j_gene: TRBJ2-7; v_gene: TRBV6-2/TRBV6-3; abundance: NA; CDR3aa: CASSTFGDSDYEQYF; CDR3nt: TGTGCCAGCAGTACCTTCGGGGACTCCGACTACGAGCAGTACTTC
d_gene: NA; j_gene: TRBJ2-7; v_gene: TRBV4-3; abundance: many; CDR3aa: CASSQAGPNYEQYF; CDR3nt: TGCGCCAGCAGCCAGGCTGGACCAAATTACGAGCAGTACTTC
d_gene: NA; j_gene: TRBJ2-7; v_gene: TRBV28; abundance: many; CDR3aa: CASSFWMIGYSYEQYF; CDR3nt: TGTGCCAGCAGTTTTTGGATGATCGGGTACTCCTACGAGCAGTACTTC
d_gene: NA; j_gene: TRBJ2-3; v_gene: TRBV7-2; abundance: few; CDR3aa: CASSLVSRGGARTDTQYF; CDR3nt: TGTGCCAGCAGCTTAGTGTCTAGGGGGGGGGCCAGGACAGATACGCAGTATTTT
d_gene: NA; j_gene: TRBJ2-2; v_gene: TRBV7-9; abundance: NA; CDR3aa: CASSLSARGNTGELFF; CDR3nt: TGTGCCAGCAGCTTATCAGCGCGCGGGAACACCGGGGAGCTGTTTTTT
d_gene: TRBD1; j_gene: TRBJ1-1; v_gene: TRBV5-1; abundance: NA; CDR3aa: CASSPSAGQVAEAFF; CDR3nt: TGCGCCAGCAGCCCGTCAGCGGGACAGGTCGCTGAAGCTTTCTTT
d_gene: NA; j_gene: TRBJ1-4; v_gene: TRBV11-2; abundance: NA; CDR3aa: CASSLVPVHRTATNEKLFF; CDR3nt: TGTGCCAGCAGCTTAGTTCCGGTCCACAGGACTGCAACTAATGAAAAACTGTTTTTT
d_gene: TRBD2; j_gene: TRBJ2-2; v_gene: TRBV7-6; abundance: few; CDR3aa: CASSSQAGANTGELFF; CDR3nt: TGTGCCAGCAGCTCCCAAGCGGGGGCGAACACCGGGGAGCTGTTTTTT
d_gene: NA; j_gene: TRBJ1-5; v_gene: TRBV30; abundance: NA; CDR3aa: CAWSVLGGGVNQPQHF; CDR3nt: TGTGCCTGGAGTGTACTTGGCGGGGGCGTCAATCAGCCCCAGCATTTT
d_gene: NA; j_gene: TRBJ2-3; v_gene: TRBV12-3/TRBV12-4; abundance: many; CDR3aa: CASSIQSTDTQYF; CDR3nt: TGTGCCAGCAGTATCCAGAGCACAGATACGCAGTATTTT
d_gene: TRBD1; j_gene: TRBJ1-4; v_gene: TRBV6-5; abundance: many; CDR3aa: CASIPGQGEEKLFF; CDR3nt: TGTGCCAGCATACCGGGACAGGGAGAAGAAAAACTGTTTTTT
d_gene: TRBD1; j_gene: TRBJ2-3; v_gene: TRBV5-1; abundance: many; CDR3aa: CASRPGQVGDTQYF; CDR3nt: TGCGCCAGCAGACCGGGACAGGTCGGCGATACGCAGTATTTT
d_gene: TRBD1; j_gene: TRBJ1-5; v_gene: TRBV20-1; abundance: many; CDR3aa: CSAKLTGEGGNQPQHF; CDR3nt: TGCAGTGCCAAGCTAACAGGGGAAGGGGGCAATCAGCCCCAGCATTTT
d_gene: NA; j_gene: TRBJ2-7; v_gene: TRBV4-2; abundance: many; CDR3aa: CASSQDRGILSYEQYF; CDR3nt: TGTGCCAGCAGCCAAGATCGGGGGATACTCTCCTACGAGCAGTACTTC
d_gene: NA; j_gene: TRBJ1-1; v_gene: TRBV20-1; abundance: NA; CDR3aa: CSATEAGLRDTEAFF; CDR3nt: TGCAGTGCTACCGAGGCGGGACTCCGAGACACTGAAGCTTTCTTT
d_gene: TRBD2; j_gene: TRBJ2-1; v_gene: TRBV24-1; abundance: NA; CDR3aa: CATSDPSGGAHSYNEQFF; CDR3nt: TGTGCCACCAGTGACCCTAGCGGGGGGGCCCACTCCTACAATGAGCAGTTCTTC
d_gene: TRBD1; j_gene: TRBJ2-1; v_gene: TRBV5-1; abundance: many; CDR3aa: CASSWTGDSYNEQFF; CDR3nt: TGCGCCAGCAGCTGGACAGGTGATTCCTACAATGAGCAGTTCTTC
d_gene: TRBD1; j_gene: TRBJ1-3; v_gene: TRBV29-1; abundance: few; CDR3aa: CSVEPVGGQGPRGTIYF; CDR3nt: TGCAGCGTTGAGCCCGTAGGAGGACAGGGGCCCCGGGGGACCATATATTTT
d_gene: NA; j_gene: TRBJ2-1; v_gene: TRBV15; abundance: many; CDR3aa: CATSLRGHEQFF; CDR3nt: TGTGCCACCAGCCTCAGAGGGCATGAGCAGTTCTTC
d_gene: NA; j_gene: TRBJ2-3; v_gene: TRBV24-1; abundance: many; CDR3aa: CATSDLWQGKQYF; CDR3nt: TGTGCCACCAGTGATTTGTGGCAGGGTAAGCAGTATTTT